Below, 29 T cell receptor beta chains from the same sample are listed, as sequenced in a study of blood T cell repertoires in COVID-19. Profiled with immunoSEQ multiplex PCR; TCRdb holds only in-frame clones, not every one. The repertoire holds about 88,000 clones, with around 90% as singletons. What was sequenced was peripheral blood. Receptor source: a male donor with acute or convalescent COVID-19.

V gene TRBV15 combines with J gene TRBJ2-3; D is ambiguous. The CDR3 covers 12 residues. V lost 0 bases and J 6 bases, leaving 4 bases between the germline ends. The V gene's germline CDR1 is LNHNV and CDR2 YYDKDF (reference sequence). The CDR3 DNA reads TGTGCCACCAGCAGAGACGGGGATACGCAGTATTTT. Translating it yields CATSRDGDTQYF.

The rearrangement uses TRBV9 and TRBJ2-1, with a weak D call TRBD1 (6 bases). Germline CDR1 reads SGDLS; CDR2 reads YYNGEE. V lost 4 bases and J 4 bases, leaving 12 bases between the germline ends. CDR3 length: 14 residues. The CDR3 loop is CASSPGTNYNEQFF. For the CDR3, the DNA is TGTGCCAGCAGCCCCGGGACAAATTACAATGAGCAGTTCTTC. Using reference TRBV9 and TRBJ2-1 for the parts outside the CDR3, the full variable domain is DSGVTQTPKHLITATGQRVTLRCSPRSGDLSVYWYQQSLDQGLQFLIQYYNGEERAKGNILERFSAQQFPDLHSELNLSSLELGDSALYFCASSPGTNYNEQFFGPGTRLTVL.

The chain uses TRBV5-1 and TRBJ2-5; weak D call: TRBD2 (5 bases). This CDR3 has 11 amino acids. The V gene lost 4 bases and the J gene lost 7 bases, with 8 bases spanning the gap. The germline gives CDR1 SGHRS, CDR2 YFSETQ. The CDR3 spells CASSNEGTQYF. CDR3 coding DNA: TGCGCCAGCAGCAACGAGGGGACCCAGTACTTC.

As for this clone: Sequence at one end of the junction differs from germline and may be a read error. The chain combines TRBV28 with TRBJ1-6; the D gene is possibly TRBD1 (5 bases). Looked up from germline, CDR1 is MDHEN and CDR2 is SYDVKM. The CDR3 extends over 12 amino acids. CDR3 sequence: CASSYRNLPLHF. CDR3 bases: TGTGCCAGCAGTTACAGGAATTTACCCCTCCACTTT.

The rearrangement uses TRBV11-3 and TRBJ2-1; no reliable D call. Trimming stripped 2 bases from V and 5 bases from J, with 7 bases between. The CDR3 sequence is 13 residues long. Germline CDR1 is SGHNT and CDR2 is YENEEA. CDR3: CASSLNQDNEQFF. CDR3 bases: TGTGCCAGCAGCTTAAACCAGGACAATGAGCAGTTCTTC.

V usage is TRBV9 and J usage is TRBJ2-3, with D uncertain. This CDR3 is built from 13 residues. V was pared by 4 bases and J by 6 bases, with 12 bases between. The germline CDR1 and CDR2 sequences are SGDLS and YYNGEE. CDR3 in amino acids: CASSPPEYDTQYF. The DNA of the CDR3 is TGTGCCAGCAGCCCCCCCGAGTACGATACGCAGTATTTT. The whole variable domain, remainder taken from reference TRBV9 and TRBJ2-3, is DSGVTQTPKHLITATGQRVTLRCSPRSGDLSVYWYQQSLDQGLQFLIQYYNGEERAKGNILERFSAQQFPDLHSELNLSSLELGDSALYFCASSPPEYDTQYFGPGTRLTVL.

The chain recombines TRBV10-3 with TRBJ2-5, with TRBD2 matching over 9 bases. Germline loops: CDR1 ENHRY, CDR2 SYGVKD. The CDR3 runs to 15 residues. With 3 bases clipped from V and 4 bases from J, the junction kept 6 bases outside the gene matches. CDR3 coding DNA: TGTGCCATCAGTGACACAGCGGGGGGTTTAGAGACCCAGTACTTC. Translation gives CAISDTAGGLETQYF.

J is TRBJ1-5 and V is TRBV3-1 (or the pseudogene TRBV3-2), with D maybe TRBD1 (6 bases). Germline V gene lookup returns CDR1 LGHDT and CDR2 YNNKEL (reference sequence). The V end lost 4 bases, the J end lost 0 bases, and 10 bases lay between the germline ends. The CDR3 length is 15 residues. CDR3 sequence: CASSRDTTSNQPQHF. CDR3 coding DNA: TGTGCCAGCAGCCGGGACACGACTAGCAATCAGCCCCAGCATTTT.

The chain is built from TRBV3-1 (or the pseudogene TRBV3-2) and TRBJ2-3; the match to TRBD2 covers 12 bases. Losses at the gene ends were 4 bases for V and 2 bases for J; bases not matched to a gene: 7. Germline V gives CDR1 LGHDT, CDR2 YNNKEL (reference sequence). There are 17 residues in the CDR3. The CDR3 DNA is TGTGCCAGCAGCCCAACTAGCGGGGGGTTCTACACAGATACGCAGTATTTT. This gives the protein CASSPTSGGFYTDTQYF.

J is TRBJ1-5 and V is TRBV28; no reliable D call. CDR1 is MDHEN, CDR2 SYDVKM, per germline. With 5 bases removed from V and 4 bases from J, the gap between germline ends came to 3 bases. The CDR3 is 11 residues long. CDR3 residues: CASSANQPQHF. CDR3 coding DNA: TGTGCCAGCAGTGCGAATCAGCCCCAGCATTTT.

The rearrangement links TRBV29-1 to TRBJ1-5; the D gene is possibly TRBD1 (6 bases). This CDR3 has 13 amino acids. V was pared by 4 bases and J by 7 bases, with 14 bases between. The germline V gene encodes CDR1 SQVTM and CDR2 ANQGSEA. The CDR3 loop reads CSVGGGREQPQHF. In DNA form, the CDR3 reads TGCAGCGTTGGGGGGGGCCGGGAACAGCCCCAGCATTTT.

This clone was seen only once. The V gene is TRBV9, the J gene TRBJ1-2, with 8 bases identical to TRBD1. Germline trimming cut 4 bases from V and 4 bases from J; bases unmatched to any gene: 6. Germline V gives CDR1 SGDLS, CDR2 YYNGEE. This CDR3 region has 14 residues. This CDR3 is CASSTGGTSYGYTF. In nucleotides, the CDR3 is TGTGCCAGCAGCACAGGGGGGACGTCCTATGGCTACACCTTC.

The chain couples TRBV6-2 or TRBV6-3 to TRBJ2-1; TRBD2 aligns across 8 bases. Germline CDR1 reads MNHEY; CDR2 reads SVGEGT. With 0 bases clipped from V and 0 bases from J, the junction kept 4 bases outside the gene matches. This CDR3 has 17 residues. Here the CDR3 reads CASSYSIAGSSYNEQFF. CDR3 bases: TGTGCCAGCAGTTACTCGATAGCGGGGAGCTCCTACAATGAGCAGTTCTTC.

On this clone: One end of the junction varies from germline; a read error may be responsible. The CDR3 DNA follows: TGTGCTAGCAGCCTTGACACAACAACTAATGAAAAACTGTTTTTT. Protein sequence: CASSLDTTTNEKLFF. This sequence joins TRBV7-7 and TRBJ1-4, with no clear D. Germline V gives CDR1 SSHAT, CDR2 FNYEAQ (reference sequence). This CDR3 has 15 amino acids.

This chain uses TRBV6-1 with TRBJ1-1; D remains unclear. Between the trimmed V and J ends, which lost 2 bases and 6 bases, there was a span of 13 bases. This CDR3 has 14 amino acids. The germline V gene encodes CDR1 MNHNS and CDR2 SASEGT. The CDR3 nucleotides read TGTGCCAGCAGTGAACTTTGGCAGGCCCCTGAAGCTTTCTTT. Protein: CASSELWQAPEAFF.

The V call is TRBV5-4, the J call TRBJ2-2, with D possibly matching TRBD1 (6 bases). Germline values: CDR1 SGHNT, CDR2 YYREEE (reference sequence). CDR3 size: 16 residues. V lost 4 bases to trimming and J lost 8 bases, with 21 bases between them. CDR3 region: CASSQRQDIASGELFF. In nucleotides, the CDR3 is TGTGCCAGCAGCCAACGACAGGATATAGCATCGGGGGAGCTGTTTTTT.

V gene TRBV13 combines with J gene TRBJ2-2; D unclear. Trimming took 0 bases from V and 3 from J, leaving 5 bases between them. CDR1 PRHDT and CDR2 FYEKMQ come from the germline V gene (reference sequence). The CDR3 runs to 14 residues. The CDR3 loop is CASSLGSDTGELFF. Written as DNA, the CDR3 is TGTGCCAGCAGCTTAGGGTCAGACACCGGGGAGCTGTTTTTT.

The chain uses TRBV19 and TRBJ1-2, with a tentative D call TRBD1 (6 bases). Germline V CDR1 and CDR2: LNHDA, SQIVND (reference sequence). V was pared by 5 bases and J by 4 bases, with 14 bases between. The CDR3 sequence is 14 residues long. Here the CDR3 DNA reads TGTGCCAGTAGTGCCCAGGGACAAGTCTATGGCTACACCTTC. Residues: CASSAQGQVYGYTF.

As regards this clone: Distinct nucleotide sequences in the sample also encode this CDR3. This sequence joins TRBV6-4 and TRBJ2-5, with 10 bases that match TRBD2. CDR3 length: 15 residues. V was pared by 4 bases and J by 2 bases, with 4 bases of the junction left unmatched. Germline V CDR1 and CDR2: MRHNA, SNTAGT. CDR3 in amino acids: CASSGTSGPQETQYF. CDR3 bases: TGTGCCAGCAGTGGGACTAGCGGACCACAAGAGACCCAGTACTTC.

The rearrangement uses TRBV6-5 and TRBJ1-1; the D is unclear. Germline V gives CDR1 MNHEY, CDR2 SVGAGI. The V end was cut by 2 bases, the J end by 0 bases, with 7 bases between. The CDR3 covers 14 residues. DNA of the CDR3: TGTGCCAGCAGTTACGAGGGCATGAACACTGAAGCTTTCTTT. This sequence encodes CASSYEGMNTEAFF.

J is TRBJ1-1 and V is TRBV10-3; D not resolved. The germline V and J ends were trimmed by 5 bases and 0 bases, with 13 bases remaining between them. The length of the CDR3 is 15 residues. CDR1 ENHRY and CDR2 SYGVKD come from the germline V gene. CDR3 loop: CAISQGLDMNTEAFF. CDR3 sequence (DNA): TGTGCCATCAGTCAAGGACTTGATATGAACACTGAAGCTTTCTTT.

CDR3 amino acids: CASSAGSAGNTIYF. The CDR3 DNA reads TGTGCCAGCAGCGCAGGGTCGGCTGGAAACACCATATATTTT. This chain links TRBV9 with TRBJ1-3; weak D call: TRBD1 (5 bases). In germline, CDR1 is SGDLS, CDR2 YYNGEE. The V and J ends lost 3 bases and 2 bases respectively, with 9 bases between them. The CDR3 contains 14 residues.

V gene TRBV19 combines with J gene TRBJ2-1, with 12 nucleotides matching TRBD1. The V gene end was trimmed by 4 bases and the J gene end by 10 bases; junction bases not matched to a gene: 11. CDR3 size: 16 residues. Germline CDR1 LNHDA, CDR2 SQIVND (reference sequence). The CDR3 DNA reads as TGTGCCAGTAGTAGAGTTGGGACAGGGGGCCCGGGCGAGCAGTTCTTC. It specifies CASSRVGTGGPGEQFF.

The CDR3 sequence is CASDEASEETQYF. The DNA of the CDR3 is TGTGCCAGCGACGAGGCGTCAGAAGAGACCCAGTACTTC. V and J are TRBV7-9 and TRBJ2-5; no clear D gene. V shed 8 bases and J shed 3 bases, with 13 bases lying between them. Looked up from germline, CDR1 is SEHNR and CDR2 is FQNEAQ (reference sequence). The CDR3 is 13 residues long.

The chain recombines TRBV6-4 with TRBJ1-6; weak D call: TRBD1 (5 bases). Trimming pared 0 bases from V and 11 bases from J, leaving 14 bases between. There are 15 residues in the CDR3. Germline V gene sequence: CDR1 MRHNA, CDR2 SNTAGT. In DNA, the CDR3 is TGTGCCAGCAGTGACTCGGCAGGGCCATCCGCACCCCTCCACTTT. This translates into CASSDSAGPSAPLHF.

The CDR3 here is CASSLQQGPYEQYF. The CDR3 DNA is TGTGCCAGCAGCTTGCAACAGGGCCCCTACGAGCAGTACTTC. The genes are TRBV5-8 and TRBJ2-7, with D possibly matching TRBD1 (6 bases). Trimming stripped 1 base from V and 2 bases from J, with 10 bases between. CDR3 length equals 14 residues. The germline V gene encodes CDR1 SGHTS and CDR2 YDEGEE.

This chain joins TRBV20-1 and TRBJ1-2; 7 nucleotides agree with TRBD1. The germline V gene has CDR1 DFQATT and CDR2 SNEGSKA (reference sequence). CDR3 size: 11 residues. V shed 5 bases and J 10 bases; nucleotides not matched to a gene: 7. Here the CDR3 reads CSAPTGDDYTF. In DNA form, the CDR3 reads TGCAGTGCTCCCACAGGGGATGACTACACCTTC.

The DNA of the CDR3 is TGTGCCAGCAGTATATCCGGGACAGGGAGGATGGATACGCAGTATTTT. Translation gives CASSISGTGRMDTQYF. The rearrangement joins TRBV28 to TRBJ2-3; 9 nucleotides align to TRBD1. The length of the CDR3 is 16 residues. J was trimmed by 6 bases and V by 5 bases; bases with no gene match: 12. From germline, CDR1 is MDHEN and CDR2 SYDVKM.

The CDR3 sequence is CASSRRTYEQYF. CDR3 nucleotide sequence: TGTGCCAGCAGCCGTCGTACCTACGAGCAGTACTTC. V usage is TRBV28 and J usage is TRBJ2-7, with unresolved D. The CDR3 is made up of 12 amino acids. CDR1 and CDR2 from the germline V gene are MDHEN and SYDVKM. Trimming stripped 6 bases from V and 2 bases from J, with 8 bases between. Full variable domain (remainder filled in from reference TRBV28 and TRBJ2-7): DVKVTQSSRYLVKRTGEKVFLECVQDMDHENMFWYRQDPGLGLRLIYFSYDVKMKEKGDIPEGYSVSREKKERFSLILESASTNQTSMYLCASSRRTYEQYFGPGTRLTVT.